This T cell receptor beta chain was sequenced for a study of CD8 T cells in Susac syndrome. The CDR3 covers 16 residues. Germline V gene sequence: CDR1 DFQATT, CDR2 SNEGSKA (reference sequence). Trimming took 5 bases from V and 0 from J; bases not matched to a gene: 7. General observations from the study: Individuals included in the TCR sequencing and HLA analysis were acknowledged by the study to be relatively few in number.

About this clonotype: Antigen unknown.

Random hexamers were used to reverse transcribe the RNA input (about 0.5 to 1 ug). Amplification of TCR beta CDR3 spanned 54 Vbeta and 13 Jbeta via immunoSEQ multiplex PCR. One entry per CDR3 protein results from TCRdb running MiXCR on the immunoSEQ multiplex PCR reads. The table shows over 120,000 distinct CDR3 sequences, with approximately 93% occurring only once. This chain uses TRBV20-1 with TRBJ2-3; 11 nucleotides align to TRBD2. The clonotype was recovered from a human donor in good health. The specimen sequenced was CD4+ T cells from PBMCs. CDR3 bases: TGCAGTGCTCGCCGACTAGCGGGGATTAGCACAGATACGCAGTATTTT. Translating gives CSARRLAGISTDTQYF.